This TCR beta chain originates from a study of Graves' ophthalmopathy and Graves' hyperthyroidism. There are 15 residues in the CDR3. The V and J ends lost 6 bases and 4 bases, in that order; junction bases with no gene match: 10. Germline V gives CDR1 SGHAT, CDR2 FQNNGV. Amplification targeted the TCR beta CDR3 regions, with RNA transcripts as the source material. RT-PCR with HTBI primers came first, then second-round multiplex PCR. MiXCR was run by TCRdb on the multiplex PCR reads, yielding one entry per CDR3 protein. The sample includes a few hundred thousand distinct CDR3 sequences, about a sixth seen only once; the top ten take 1.5% to 2%. There are many counts of this clonotype.

The chain has TRBV11-2 and TRBJ2-7; 9 bases agree with TRBD1. Material: peripheral blood. This sequence originates from a young woman with Graves' ophthalmopathy. The CDR3 here is CASRRTGQGVYEQYF. As DNA, the CDR3 is TGTGCCAGCAGGCGAACGGGACAGGGTGTGTACGAGCAGTACTTC.